This T cell receptor beta chain was identified in a study of cytomegalovirus exposure and HLA in healthy donors. The PCR had 60 Vbeta and 13 Jbeta primers. TCRdb's table, derived via immunoSEQ multiplex PCR, lists solely in-frame clones and lacks some. Seen here are around 150,000 clones, about 68% observed once, and the top ten hold approximately 1.6%. V lost 0 bases to trimming and J lost 4 bases, with 10 bases between them. The CDR3 is made up of 14 amino acids. Germline assignment: CDR1 SGHAT and CDR2 FQNNGV. This clone showed up just a few times. The gene calls are TRBV11-2 and TRBJ2-7; a possible D gene is TRBD1 (6 bases). Specimen: PBMCs. This TCR derives from a human donor in good health. CDR3 region: CASSLDRQGYEQYF. The CDR3 DNA is TGTGCCAGCAGCTTAGACCGCCAGGGGTACGAGCAGTACTTC.